These 31 T cell receptor beta chains came from one sample sequenced in a study of T-cell memory formation after mild COVID-19 (dated by TCRdb to about 2021). The library came from 5' RACE. Sequenced using an Illumina NovaSeq 6000. In TCRdb, the public reads were trimmed at Q25 with fastp and aligned with MiXCR, with productive beta chains retained. Each entry is one CDR3 protein sequence, shown with its most common DNA and genes. Here the sample has about 290,000 distinct CDR3 sequences; approximately 15% occur a single time. In total, the top ten clones hold 22% of the sample. Sequences were obtained from PBMCs or a T cell subset sorted from them (not recorded which). The receptor source for this set is a man aged 18 to 35 who had mild COVID-19 (a few samples of this study predate the infection). The sample titles of this study are shuffled in the database, so cell type and time point are left out; the donor was told from shared clones.

This clonotype was observed many times. This chain joins TRBV5-5 and TRBJ2-1; D gene uncertain. Germline V lookup: CDR1 SGHKS, CDR2 YYEKEE (reference sequence). This CDR3 spans 17 amino acids. Trimming pared 1 base from V and 8 bases from J, leaving 22 bases between. CDR3 amino acids: CASSLFGLNSEGDEQFF. DNA of the CDR3: TGTGCCAGCAGCTTGTTCGGGCTTAATTCCGAAGGCGATGAGCAGTTCTTC.

This clonotype has more than one count but fewer than ten. The J gene is TRBJ2-4, the V gene TRBV6-5, with D tentatively TRBD2 (7 bases). This CDR3 region has 16 residues. V shed 4 bases and J shed 7 bases, with 20 bases lying between them. Germline V gene data show CDR1 as MNHEY and CDR2 as SVGAGI. The CDR3 region has the DNA TGTGCCAGCAGTTTCCATGGACAGCCCGGGGGGAACATTCAGTACTTC. Translated, it gives CASSFHGQPGGNIQYF.

This chain links TRBV18 with TRBJ1-1; perhaps TRBD1 as D (5 bases). The CDR3 spans 16 residues. Per the germline V gene, CDR1 is KGHSH and CDR2 is LQKENI. V gave up 3 bases and J gave up 6 bases, with 20 bases separating them. In nucleotides, the CDR3 is TGTGCCAGCTCACCGCGTCCGGGACGCCCAGAACCTGAAGCTTTCTTT. This encodes CASSPRPGRPEPEAFF.

This clonotype turned up a few times. The chain links TRBV7-9 to TRBJ1-1; the D gene is possibly TRBD1 (5 bases). This CDR3 has 15 amino acids. The ends were cut back, 6 bases at V and 5 bases at J, with 19 bases in the middle. The germline V gene has CDR1 SEHNR and CDR2 FQNEAQ (reference sequence). For the CDR3, the DNA is TGTGCCAGCAGTCCCGCAGGCGGGGCTGGGACTGAAGCTTTCTTT. The encoded protein is CASSPAGGAGTEAFF.

This clonotype has just a few counts. The V and J genes are TRBV12-3 or TRBV12-4 and TRBJ2-5; D is undetermined. This CDR3 contains 15 residues. The ends were cut back, 4 bases at V and 3 bases at J, with 15 bases in the middle. Here the CDR3 reads CASSSRALIEETQYF. The CDR3 DNA follows: TGTGCCAGCAGTTCCCGGGCCTTAATAGAAGAGACCCAGTACTTC.

This clonotype was seen a few times. The V call is TRBV10-3, the J call TRBJ2-6, with D possibly being TRBD1 or TRBD2 (5 bases each). This CDR3 contains 13 residues. Germline CDR1 is ENHRY and CDR2 is SYGVKD. V was cut by 8 bases and J by 4 bases, with 9 bases left in between. CDR3 in amino acids: CAIGGAGANVLTF. In DNA form, the CDR3 reads TGTGCCATCGGGGGTGCGGGGGCCAACGTCCTGACTTTC.

The rearrangement uses TRBV23-1 and TRBJ2-5; D could derive from TRBD1 or TRBD2 (5 bases each). TRBV23-1 is an open reading frame, and its role is uncertain. The CDR3 loop spans 14 amino acids. V shed 6 bases and J shed 5 bases, with 16 bases lying between them. The CDR3 DNA sequence: TGCGCCAGCAGCCGGGACCCTACCGAGGAGACCCAGTACTTC. This codes for CASSRDPTEETQYF.

This clonotype was seen a few times. The genes are TRBV20-1 and TRBJ2-1, with D possibly being TRBD2 (7 bases). V gave up 2 bases and J gave up 3 bases, with 14 bases separating them. This CDR3 comprises 15 residues. The germline CDR1 and CDR2 sequences are DFQATT and SNEGSKA (reference sequence). CDR3 residues: CSARPRGGLYNEQFF. As DNA, the CDR3 is TGCAGTGCTAGACCCCGCGGGGGCCTCTACAATGAGCAGTTCTTC.

There are many counts of this clonotype. Relative to the germline gene, one junction end is altered; a read error may explain this. CDR3 region: CASSDSTRKQGYTF. In DNA, the CDR3 is TGTGCCAGCAGTGACTCCACCCGTAAACAGGGCTACACCTTC. The chain couples TRBV6-5 to TRBJ1-2; D not certain. The CDR3 length is 14 residues. CDR1 is MNHEY, CDR2 SVGAGI, per germline.

The chain recombines TRBV3-1 with TRBJ2-3, with 12 bases matching TRBD2. CDR1 is LGHDT and CDR2 is YNNKEL in the germline V gene (reference sequence). The CDR3 is made up of 17 amino acids. Germline trimming cut 0 bases from V and 0 bases from J; bases unmatched to any gene: 1. This CDR3 is CASSQEGLAGSTDTQYF. The CDR3 coding sequence is TGTGCCAGCAGCCAAGAAGGACTAGCGGGGAGCACAGATACGCAGTATTTT.

This clonotype has a handful of counts. The J gene is TRBJ2-3, the V gene TRBV20-1; D is perhaps TRBD2 (5 bases). Germline lookup yields CDR1 DFQATT and CDR2 SNEGSKA (reference sequence). There are 15 residues in the CDR3. The germline V and J ends were trimmed by 3 bases and 0 bases, with 13 bases remaining between them. The CDR3 spells CSASFGGRSTDTQYF. Written as DNA, the CDR3 is TGCAGTGCTAGCTTCGGCGGGCGCAGCACAGATACGCAGTATTTT.

The rearrangement links TRBV20-1 to TRBJ1-5, with no clear D. Per the germline V gene, CDR1 is DFQATT and CDR2 is SNEGSKA (reference sequence). This CDR3 region has 15 residues. V was shortened by 3 bases and J by 3 bases, with 15 bases between the two germline ends. CDR3 in amino acids: CSASPGGYDNQPQHF. The CDR3 DNA reads TGCAGTGCTAGCCCTGGAGGGTATGACAATCAGCCCCAGCATTTT.

This sequence joins TRBV4-3 and TRBJ2-3; tentative D call: TRBD2 (7 bases). The CDR3 totals 17 residues. Germline CDR1 LGHNA, CDR2 YSLEER. The V end lost 0 bases, the J end lost 0 bases, and 13 bases lay between the germline ends. The CDR3, as DNA: TGCGCCAGCAGCCAAGAAGTAGGGGGGGGAAGCACAGATACGCAGTATTTT. Translating it yields CASSQEVGGGSTDTQYF.

This clonotype was detected ten times or more. The CDR3 here is CASSQDQGSNQPQHF. CDR3 bases: TGCGCCAGCAGCCAAGATCAGGGTAGCAATCAGCCCCAGCATTTT. The rearrangement uses TRBV4-1 and TRBJ1-5; a possible D gene is TRBD1 (5 bases). The CDR3 runs 15 residues. Trimming left V 0 bases short and J 0 bases short, with 6 bases between. Per germline, CDR1 MGHRA and CDR2 YSYEKL.

The CDR3 region is CASSRPGTGGDTQYF. The CDR3 DNA reads TGTGCCAGCAGCCGTCCCGGGACAGGGGGAGATACGCAGTATTTT. V is TRBV5-4 and J is TRBJ2-3, with 11 positions matching TRBD1. J lost 5 bases, V lost 4 bases, and 6 bases had no gene match. Germline values: CDR1 SGHNT, CDR2 YYREEE (reference sequence). The CDR3 runs 15 residues. The whole variable domain, remainder taken from reference TRBV5-4 and TRBJ2-3, is ETGVTQSPTHLIKTRGQQVTLRCSSQSGHNTVSWYQQALGQGPQFIFQYYREEENGRGNFPPRFSGLQFPNYSSELNVNALELDDSALYLCASSRPGTGGDTQYFGPGTRLTVL.

V usage is TRBV4-1 and J usage is TRBJ2-4; D is possibly TRBD1 (5 bases). Germline V gene data show CDR1 as MGHRA and CDR2 as YSYEKL. V lost 3 bases to trimming and J lost 2 bases, with 11 bases between them. The CDR3 spans 15 residues. The chain's CDR3 is CASSHLTETKNIQYF. The CDR3 DNA is TGCGCCAGCAGCCACTTGACAGAGACCAAAAACATTCAGTACTTC.

V usage is TRBV7-9 and J usage is TRBJ2-1; the D is unclear. V gave up 5 bases and J gave up 8 bases, with 7 bases separating them. Germline V gives CDR1 SEHNR, CDR2 FQNEAQ (reference sequence). This CDR3 region has 11 residues. The CDR3 DNA is TGTGCCAGCAGCGCTCCTTATGAGCAGTTCTTC. Translation gives CASSAPYEQFF.

J is TRBJ2-2 and V is TRBV12-5, with D possibly being TRBD1 (6 bases). Trimming cost V 5 bases and J 3 bases, with 10 bases left between them. The CDR3 has 14 amino acids. In germline, CDR1 is LGHNT, CDR2 FRNRAP. CDR3 sequence reads: CASGRTVDTGELFF. CDR3 nucleotide sequence: TGTGCTAGTGGTCGGACAGTAGACACCGGGGAGCTGTTTTTT. The variable domain in full, with the rest retrieved from reference TRBV12-5 and TRBJ2-2, is DARVTQTPRHKVTEMGQEVTMRCQPILGHNTVFWYRQTMMQGLELLAYFRNRAPLDDSGMPKDRFSAEMPDATLATLKIQPSEPRDSAVYFCASGRTVDTGELFFGEGSRLTVL.

This chain uses TRBV7-9 with TRBJ2-1; D is ambiguous. V was clipped by 1 base and J by 8 bases, with 3 bases between them. CDR3 size: 11 residues. Germline loops: CDR1 SEHNR, CDR2 FQNEAQ (reference sequence). CDR3 DNA: TGTGCCAGCAGCTTAGTCCATGAGCAGTTCTTC. It translates to CASSLVHEQFF. Full variable domain (remainder filled in from reference TRBV7-9 and TRBJ2-1): DTGVSQNPRHKITKRGQNVTFRCDPISEHNRLYWYRQTLGQGPEFLTYFQNEAQLEKSRLLSDRFSAERPKGSFSTLEIQRTEQGDSAMYLCASSLVHEQFFGPGTRLTVL.

The rearrangement links TRBV4-2 to TRBJ1-2; the D is unclear. CDR1 and CDR2 (germline): LGHNA, YNFKEQ. V lost 0 bases to trimming and J lost 5 bases, with 13 bases between them. This CDR3 region has 15 residues. The CDR3 coding sequence is TGTGCCAGCAGCCAAGATCCGGCCCTTTGGTATGGCTACACCTTC. Encoded protein: CASSQDPALWYGYTF.

Turning to this clonotype: Compared with germline, one end of the junction differs, possibly owing to a read error. The chain couples TRBV7-9 to TRBJ2-3, with D possibly TRBD2 on 5 matching bases. The CDR3 is 16 residues long. Germline assignment: CDR1 SEHNR and CDR2 FQNEAQ (reference sequence). For the CDR3, the DNA is TGTGCCAGCAGCCCCGTAGTAGCTGGGAGCACATATACGCAGTATTTT. It yields the protein CASSPVVAGSTYTQYF.

This clonotype was picked up a small number of times. This rearrangement joins TRBV10-1 to TRBJ1-6, with D uncertain. CDR1 is WNHNN and CDR2 is SYGVQD in the germline V gene (reference sequence). V shed 2 bases and J shed 7 bases, with 6 bases lying between them. The length of the CDR3 is 13 residues. The CDR3 bases are TGCGCCAGCAGTGAGGAATGGAATTCACCCCTCCACTTT. This codes for CASSEEWNSPLHF.

This clonotype was counted at least ten times. The chain links TRBV5-1 to TRBJ1-6; 7 bases fit TRBD1. The CDR3 length is 14 residues. Looked up from germline, CDR1 is SGHRS and CDR2 is YFSETQ. V shed 4 bases, J shed 6 bases, and the junction held 4 bases outside the gene matches. The CDR3 loop is CASSPGQPNSPLHF. In nucleotides, the CDR3 is TGCGCCAGCAGCCCGGGACAGCCTAATTCACCCCTCCACTTT.

This chain joins TRBV5-5 and TRBJ2-7; 10 positions agree with TRBD1. CDR3 length: 14 amino acids. V trimming: 5 bases; J trimming: 2 bases; junction bases outside the gene matches: 4. The germline gives CDR1 SGHKS, CDR2 YYEKEE (reference sequence). The CDR3 bases are TGTGCCAGCAGATCAGGACAGGGGGCCTACGAGCAGTACTTC. Its protein is CASRSGQGAYEQYF.

This clonotype came up a few times. The chain is built from TRBV20-1 and TRBJ2-3; no reliable D call. The CDR3 length is 11 residues. The germline V gene has CDR1 DFQATT and CDR2 SNEGSKA (reference sequence). Trimming took off 6 bases at V and 5 bases at J, with 9 bases between the two ends. As DNA, the CDR3 is TGCAGTGCCGAAGAGCGAGATACGCAGTATTTT. Translated: CSAEERDTQYF.

This clonotype was seen many times. The chain combines TRBV20-1 with TRBJ2-3; 7 bases are a match to TRBD1. CDR1 is DFQATT, CDR2 SNEGSKA, per germline (reference sequence). V lost 0 bases and J lost 3; bases outside the gene matches: 6. CDR3 size: 15 residues. This chain's CDR3 is CSARDRRQGTDTQYF. The CDR3 bases are TGCAGTGCTAGAGATCGGAGACAGGGTACAGATACGCAGTATTTT.

This clonotype showed up just a few times. The chain links TRBV10-3 to TRBJ1-2; D is possibly TRBD1 (5 bases). The CDR3 has 13 residues. V shed 11 bases and J shed 6 bases, with 19 bases lying between them. Germline CDR1 reads ENHRY; CDR2 reads SYGVKD. The CDR3, as DNA: TGTGCCTCCCGACAGACAGATACCCATGGCTACACCTTC. Residues: CASRQTDTHGYTF.

This chain connects TRBV20-1 to TRBJ1-1; 7 bases match TRBD1. This CDR3 spans 14 amino acids. Germline lookup yields CDR1 DFQATT and CDR2 SNEGSKA (reference sequence). Trimming took 0 bases from V and 4 from J; bases not matched to a gene: 5. The CDR3 loop reads CSARDPGGTTEAFF. The CDR3 DNA follows: TGCAGTGCTAGAGATCCAGGGGGGACCACTGAAGCTTTCTTT.

V gene TRBV4-2 combines with J gene TRBJ1-1; a weak D match, TRBD1 (6 bases). The germline V and J ends were trimmed by 4 bases and 1 base, with 13 bases remaining between them. This CDR3 has 15 residues. Germline lookup yields CDR1 LGHNA and CDR2 YNFKEQ. DNA of the CDR3: TGTGCCAGCAGCCCCTCGGGACACGAGAACACTGAAGCTTTCTTT. Translating gives CASSPSGHENTEAFF.

This chain connects TRBV20-1 to TRBJ1-1; TRBD1 is a possible D gene (6 bases). Germline-derived CDR1 and CDR2 are DFQATT and SNEGSKA (reference sequence). Trimming left V 0 bases short and J 6 bases short, with 14 bases between. The CDR3 totals 14 residues. This CDR3 is CSARDGRGQAEAFF. The DNA of the CDR3 is TGCAGTGCTAGAGATGGCAGGGGCCAGGCTGAAGCTTTCTTT.

V gene TRBV7-2 combines with J gene TRBJ2-5; D is perhaps TRBD2 (5 bases). Germline V CDR1 and CDR2: SGHTA, FQGNSA. There are 14 residues in the CDR3. V lost 5 bases to trimming and J lost 0 bases, with 10 bases between them. CDR3 loop: CASSTPGNQETQYF. CDR3 in DNA: TGTGCCAGCAGCACCCCCGGGAACCAAGAGACCCAGTACTTC.